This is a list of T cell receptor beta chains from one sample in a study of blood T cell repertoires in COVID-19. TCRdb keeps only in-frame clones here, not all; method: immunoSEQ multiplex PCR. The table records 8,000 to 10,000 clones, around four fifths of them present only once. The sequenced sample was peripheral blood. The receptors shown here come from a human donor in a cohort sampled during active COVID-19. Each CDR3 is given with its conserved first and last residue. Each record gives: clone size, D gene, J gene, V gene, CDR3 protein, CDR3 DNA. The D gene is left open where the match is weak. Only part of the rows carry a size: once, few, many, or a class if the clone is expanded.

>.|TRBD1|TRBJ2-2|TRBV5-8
CASSPGQGTGELFF
TGTGCCAGCAGCCCGGGACAGGGGACCGGGGAGCTGTTTTTT
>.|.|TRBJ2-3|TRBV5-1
CASSLRGDSTDTQYF
TGCGCCAGCAGCTTGCGAGGCGACAGCACAGATACGCAGTATTTT
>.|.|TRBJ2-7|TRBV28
CASRRQSSYEQYF
TGTGCCAGCAGAAGACAGAGCTCCTACGAGCAGTACTTC
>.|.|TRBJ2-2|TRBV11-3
CASSLDRVTGELFF
TGTGCCAGCAGCTTAGACAGGGTTACCGGGGAGCTGTTTTTT
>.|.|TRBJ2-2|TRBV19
CASSWSANTGELFF
TGTGCCAGTAGTTGGTCGGCGAACACCGGGGAGCTGTTTTTT
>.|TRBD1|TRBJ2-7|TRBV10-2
CASRAQGGSYEQYF
TGCGCCAGCAGGGCACAGGGGGGATCCTACGAGCAGTACTTC
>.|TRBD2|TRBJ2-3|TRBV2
CASTLRTSADTQYF
TGTGCCAGCACCTTGAGGACTAGCGCTGATACGCAGTATTTT
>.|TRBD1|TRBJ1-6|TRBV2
CASSAGQGGNSPLHF
TGTGCCAGCAGTGCTGGACAGGGTGGGAATTCACCCCTCCACTTT
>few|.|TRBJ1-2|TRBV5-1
CASSPPGANYGYTF
TGCGCCAGCAGCCCCCCAGGGGCTAACTATGGCTACACCTTC
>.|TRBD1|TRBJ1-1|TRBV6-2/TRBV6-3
CASSTTTGALGKAFF
TGTGCCAGCAGTACTACCACAGGGGCCCTTGGTAAAGCTTTCTTT
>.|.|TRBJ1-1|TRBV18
CASSPLGQMNTEAFF
TGTGCCAGCTCACCACTCGGACAGATGAACACTGAAGCTTTCTTT
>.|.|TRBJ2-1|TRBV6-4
CASSDSRDMGSYNEQFF
TGTGCCAGCAGTGACTCTCGGGACATGGGGTCCTACAATGAGCAGTTCTTC
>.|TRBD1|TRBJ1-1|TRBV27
CASKSGGSGNTEAFF
TGTGCCAGCAAATCAGGGGGCTCTGGGAACACTGAAGCTTTCTTT
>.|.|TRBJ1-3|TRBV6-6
CASNGGQVGNTIYF
TGTGCCAGCAACGGGGGGCAAGTTGGAAACACCATATATTTT
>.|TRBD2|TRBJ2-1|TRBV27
CASSLFLTGGMVEQFF
TGTGCCAGCAGTTTATTCTTAACGGGGGGGATGGTTGAGCAGTTCTTC
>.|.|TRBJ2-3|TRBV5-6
CASSRFSSTDTQYF
TGTGCCAGCAGCCGGTTCTCGAGCACAGATACGCAGTATTTT
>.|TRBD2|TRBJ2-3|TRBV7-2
CASRSSLAVATDTQYF
TGTGCCAGCAGGTCCTCCCTAGCGGTGGCTACAGATACGCAGTATTTT
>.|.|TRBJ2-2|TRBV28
CASSLRDRGTGELFF
TGTGCCAGCAGTTTGCGTGACAGAGGCACCGGGGAGCTGTTTTTT
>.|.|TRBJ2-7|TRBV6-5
CASSYAAGTYEQYF
TGTGCCAGCAGCTACGCGGCCGGTACCTACGAGCAGTACTTC
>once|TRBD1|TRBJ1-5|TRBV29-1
CSVVQGGGQPQHF
TGCAGCGTTGTCCAGGGGGGTGGGCAGCCCCAGCATTTT
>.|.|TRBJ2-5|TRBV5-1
CASSLAGNGGRETQYF
TGCGCCAGCAGCTTGGCCGGGAATGGGGGGAGAGAGACCCAGTACTTC
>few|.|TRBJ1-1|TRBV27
CASSLRCWGGHLGTEAFF
TGTGCCAGCAGTTTGAGATGTTGGGGGGGCCACCTGGGGACTGAAGCTTTCTTT
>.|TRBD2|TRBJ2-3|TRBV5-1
CASRIAGVRDTQYF
TGCGCCAGTCGAATAGCGGGGGTCCGAGATACGCAGTATTTT
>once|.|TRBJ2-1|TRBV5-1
CASSSSERSSYNEQFF
TGCGCCAGCAGCTCATCCGAGCGGAGCTCCTACAATGAGCAGTTCTTC
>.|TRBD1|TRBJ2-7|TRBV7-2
CASSLVGRTGKGEQYF
TGTGCCAGCAGCTTAGTTGGTCGGACAGGAAAGGGCGAGCAGTACTTC
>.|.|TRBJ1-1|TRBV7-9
CASSLARGSDTEAFF
TGTGCCAGCAGCTTAGCTCGGGGGTCAGACACTGAAGCTTTCTTT
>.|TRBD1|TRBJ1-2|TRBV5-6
CASSLSIGTANYGYTF
TGTGCCAGCAGCCTTTCGATTGGGACAGCGAACTATGGCTACACCTTC
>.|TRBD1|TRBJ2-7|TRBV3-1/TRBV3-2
CASSQDVSGQGYEQYF
TGTGCCAGCAGCCAAGATGTTTCGGGACAGGGTTACGAGCAGTACTTC
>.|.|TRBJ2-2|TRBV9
CASSARQDTGELFF
TGTGCCAGCAGCGCCCGACAGGACACCGGGGAGCTGTTTTTT
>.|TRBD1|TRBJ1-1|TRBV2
CASSARPATGAEAFF
TGTGCCAGCAGTGCCCGCCCCGCCACAGGGGCTGAAGCTTTCTTT
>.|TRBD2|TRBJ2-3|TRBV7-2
CASSSGLAGGFSTDTQYF
TGTGCCAGCAGCTCAGGACTAGCGGGGGGGTTTAGCACAGATACGCAGTATTTT
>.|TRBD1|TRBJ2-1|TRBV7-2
CASSTGTGGYNEQFF
TGTGCCAGCAGCACCGGGACAGGGGGATACAATGAGCAGTTCTTC
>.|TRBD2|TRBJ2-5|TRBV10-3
CAISGMTSSEETQYF
TGTGCCATCAGTGGGATGACTAGCTCAGAAGAGACCCAGTACTTC
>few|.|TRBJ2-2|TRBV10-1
CASSRRGYAGELFF
TGCGCCAGCTCCCGGAGGGGATACGCCGGGGAGCTGTTTTTT
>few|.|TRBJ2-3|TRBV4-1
CASSQRGRSTDTQYF
TGCGCCAGCAGCCAAAGGGGTCGAAGCACAGATACGCAGTATTTT
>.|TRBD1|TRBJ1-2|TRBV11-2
CASSLGTGRTYGYTF
TGTGCCAGCAGCTTAGGGACAGGGAGGACCTATGGCTACACCTTC
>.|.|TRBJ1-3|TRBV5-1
CASSLGQISGNTIYF
TGCGCCAGCAGCTTGGGACAGATCTCTGGAAACACCATATATTTT
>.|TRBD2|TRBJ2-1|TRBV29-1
CSVALGLAVNEQFF
TGCAGCGTTGCCTTAGGACTAGCGGTGAATGAGCAGTTCTTC
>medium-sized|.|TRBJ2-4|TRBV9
CASSPSPRLAPNIQYF
TGTGCCAGCAGCCCTAGCCCGCGATTAGCCCCAAACATTCAGTACTTC
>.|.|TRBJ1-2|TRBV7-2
CASSLAPGTPFYGYTF
TGTGCCAGCAGCTTAGCGCCCGGGACACCCTTCTATGGCTACACCTTC
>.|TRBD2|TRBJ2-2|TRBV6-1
CASSEAGTSGNTGELFF
TGTGCCAGCAGTGAAGCGGGGACTAGCGGAAACACCGGGGAGCTGTTTTTT
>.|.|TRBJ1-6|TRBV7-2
CASSQGGIRNRHNSPLHF
TGTGCCAGCAGCCAGGGAGGGATCCGTAACCGCCATAATTCACCCCTCCACTTT
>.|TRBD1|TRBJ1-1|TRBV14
CASSPLGTGRLPNTEAFF
TGTGCCAGCAGCCCATTGGGGACAGGGCGTCTACCAAACACTGAAGCTTTCTTT
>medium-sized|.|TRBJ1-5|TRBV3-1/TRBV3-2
CASSQLGVQPQHF
TGTGCCAGCAGCCAGCTAGGGGTCCAGCCCCAGCATTTT
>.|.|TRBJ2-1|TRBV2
CASSEDQGSYNEQFF
TGTGCCAGCAGTGAAGACCAGGGTAGCTACAATGAGCAGTTCTTC
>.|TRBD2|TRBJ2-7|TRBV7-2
CASSLDTGLAGATYF
TGTGCCAGCAGCTTAGACACGGGACTAGCGGGCGCCACGTACTTC
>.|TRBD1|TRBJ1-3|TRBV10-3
CAISGKQGNSGNTIYF
TGTGCCATCAGTGGGAAACAGGGGAACTCTGGAAACACCATATATTTT
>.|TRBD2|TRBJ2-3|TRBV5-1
CASSGGLAADTQYF
TGCGCCAGCAGCGGGGGACTAGCCGCAGATACGCAGTATTTT
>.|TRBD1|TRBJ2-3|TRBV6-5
CASSYSDRGSTDTQYF
TGTGCCAGCAGTTACTCAGACAGGGGGAGCACAGATACGCAGTATTTT
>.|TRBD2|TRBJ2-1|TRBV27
CASLAGASYNEQFF
TGTGCCAGCCTAGCGGGGGCGTCCTACAATGAGCAGTTCTTC
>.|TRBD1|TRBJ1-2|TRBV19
CASTPGQEPILYGYTF
TGTGCCAGTACCCCGGGACAGGAACCGATACTCTATGGCTACACCTTC
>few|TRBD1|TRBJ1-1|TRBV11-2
CASTHRGRGPEAFF
TGTGCCAGCACCCACAGGGGGCGCGGCCCTGAAGCTTTCTTT
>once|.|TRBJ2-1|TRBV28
CASSLGSGAAGRGNEQFF
TGTGCCAGCAGTTTAGGTTCGGGTGCGGCGGGGAGAGGGAATGAGCAGTTCTTC
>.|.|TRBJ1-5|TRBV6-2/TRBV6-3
CASSYRGSNQPQHF
TGTGCCAGCAGTTATCGCGGGAGCAATCAGCCCCAGCATTTT
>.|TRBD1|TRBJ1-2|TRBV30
CAWSTPGTGGSGYTF
TGTGCCTGGAGTACCCCGGGGACAGGGGGGTCTGGCTACACCTTC
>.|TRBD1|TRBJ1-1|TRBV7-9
CASSGTGTGGLNTEAFF
TGTGCCAGCAGCGGAACCGGGACAGGGGGCTTGAACACTGAAGCTTTCTTT
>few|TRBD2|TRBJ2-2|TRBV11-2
CASSLDPGTSGGNTGELFF
TGTGCCAGCAGCTTAGATCCCGGGACTAGCGGGGGGAACACCGGGGAGCTGTTTTTT
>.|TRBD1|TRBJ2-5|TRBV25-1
CASSVGQTQETQYF
TGTGCCAGCAGTGTGGGACAGACCCAAGAGACCCAGTACTTC
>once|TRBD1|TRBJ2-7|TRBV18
CASSLSPDRVSYEQYF
TGTGCCAGCTCTCTCTCCCCGGACAGGGTCTCCTACGAGCAGTACTTC
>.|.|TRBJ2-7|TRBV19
CASSIVGGGARNEQYF
TGTGCCAGTAGTATAGTAGGTGGGGGGGCGAGGAACGAGCAGTACTTC